The next 9 T cell receptor beta chains were all read from a single sample in a study of blood T cell repertoires in COVID-19. Profiled with immunoSEQ multiplex PCR; TCRdb holds only in-frame clones, not every one. The table shows hundreds of thousands of clones, with approximately 88% occurring only once. The sequenced sample consisted of peripheral blood. These receptors all stem from a woman between 45 and 65 years old with COVID-19, enrolled during active disease.

The chain carries TRBV28 and TRBJ1-2, with 7 bases aligning to TRBD1. After removal of 4 bases from V and 4 bases from J, the junction contained 15 bases not matched to a gene. This CDR3 has 17 amino acids. Germline V gene data show CDR1 as MDHEN and CDR2 as SYDVKM. CDR3 region: CASSSSGTVVMGYGYTF. The CDR3 DNA sequence: TGTGCCAGCAGTTCCTCCGGGACAGTTGTTATGGGCTATGGCTACACCTTC.

The chain links TRBV10-3 to TRBJ1-2; TRBD1 aligns across 7 bases. Germline V gives CDR1 ENHRY, CDR2 SYGVKD. The CDR3 consists of 16 residues. J was trimmed by 4 bases and V by 3 bases; bases with no gene match: 11. The CDR3 nucleotides are TGTGCCATCAGTGACGTGGCTGGACAGGCTTCCTATGGCTACACCTTC. Protein product: CAISDVAGQASYGYTF.

The chain combines TRBV18 with TRBJ1-1, with no clear D. CDR1 and CDR2 (germline): KGHSH, LQKENI. CDR3 size: 15 residues. V shed 3 bases and J shed 1 base, with 12 bases lying between them. The CDR3 loop reads CASSPRVAENTEAFF. The CDR3 bases are TGTGCCAGCTCACCCCGCGTGGCGGAGAACACTGAAGCTTTCTTT.

The J gene is TRBJ2-1, the V gene TRBV6-5; perhaps TRBD2 as D (5 bases). The V gene's germline CDR1 is MNHEY and CDR2 SVGAGI. Between the trimmed V and J ends, which lost 7 bases and 7 bases, there was a span of 20 bases. This CDR3 has 15 residues. The CDR3 DNA is TGTGCCAGCATCCCAGACCGGGATGGATTGAATGAGCAGTTCTTC. The encoded protein is CASIPDRDGLNEQFF.

The V and J genes are TRBV30 and TRBJ1-5; 7 bases align to TRBD1. V gave up 4 bases and J gave up 6 bases; unmatched junction bases: 9. The length of the CDR3 is 14 residues. Germline CDR1 reads GTSNPN; CDR2 reads SVGIG (reference sequence). In DNA form, the CDR3 reads TGTGCCTGGAACCTACAGGGGTTGGGTCAGCCCCAGCATTTT. Protein sequence: CAWNLQGLGQPQHF.

This rearrangement joins TRBV6-6 to TRBJ1-5; D call uncertain. The CDR3 has 12 residues. Germline V gene sequence: CDR1 MNHNY, CDR2 SVGAGI (reference sequence). The germline V and J ends were trimmed by 2 bases and 7 bases, with 6 bases remaining between them. CDR3 sequence: CASSYGQQPQHF. DNA for the CDR3: TGTGCCAGCAGTTACGGGCAACAGCCCCAGCATTTT.

This rearrangement joins TRBV2 to TRBJ1-1; TRBD1 aligns across 8 bases. Germline lookup yields CDR1 SNHLY and CDR2 FYNNEI. The CDR3 loop spans 15 amino acids. The V segment lost 4 bases and the J segment 6 bases; nucleotides outside the gene matches: 10. CDR3 coding DNA: TGTGCCAGCAGTGCTGTGGCAGGGGGCGATGCTGAAGCTTTCTTT. Translation gives CASSAVAGGDAEAFF. The whole variable domain, remainder taken from reference TRBV2 and TRBJ1-1, is EPEVTQTPSHQVTQMGQEVILRCVPISNHLYFYWYRQILGQKVEFLVSFYNNEISEKSEIFDDQFSVERPDGSNFTLKIRSTKLEDSAMYFCASSAVAGGDAEAFFGQGTRLTVV.

The CDR3 DNA reads TGTGCCAGCAGATATGGACAGGGCGGCGGCTACACCTTC. Its translation: CASRYGQGGGYTF. This chain uses TRBV7-9 with TRBJ1-2; 8 bases map to TRBD1. CDR1 is SEHNR, CDR2 FQNEAQ, per germline (reference sequence). J was trimmed by 8 bases and V by 6 bases; bases with no gene match: 8. The CDR3 spans 13 residues. Filled out from reference TRBV7-9 and TRBJ1-2, the complete variable domain reads DTGVSQNPRHKITKRGQNVTFRCDPISEHNRLYWYRQTLGQGPEFLTYFQNEAQLEKSRLLSDRFSAERPKGSFSTLEIQRTEQGDSAMYLCASRYGQGGGYTFGSGTRLTVV.

The chain combines TRBV11-2 with TRBJ2-6; 13 nucleotides match TRBD2. Germline V gene sequence: CDR1 SGHAT, CDR2 FQNNGV. The CDR3 sequence is 18 residues long. The junction had 5 bases not matched to a gene; V was cut back by 4 bases and J by 2 bases. In nucleotides, the CDR3 is TGTGCCAGCAGCTCCCCACTAGCGGGGGGGCCTGGGGCCAACGTCCTGACTTTC. This encodes CASSSPLAGGPGANVLTF.